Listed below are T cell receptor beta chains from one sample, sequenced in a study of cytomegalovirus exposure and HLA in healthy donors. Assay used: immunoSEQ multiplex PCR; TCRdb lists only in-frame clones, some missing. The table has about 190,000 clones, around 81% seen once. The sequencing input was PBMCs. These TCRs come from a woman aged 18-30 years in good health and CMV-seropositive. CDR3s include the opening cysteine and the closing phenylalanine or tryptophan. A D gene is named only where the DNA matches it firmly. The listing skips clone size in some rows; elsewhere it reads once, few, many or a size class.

CAWRLVTRDSSTDTQYF,TGTGCCTGGAGGCTAGTTACGCGGGACTCTTCGACAGATACGCAGTATTTT,TRBJ2-3,NA,NA,TRBV30
CASSQDLYTGELFF,TGTGCCAGCAGCCAGGACTTGTACACCGGGGAGCTGTTTTTT,TRBJ2-2,NA,NA,TRBV13
CASSIWGEGQPQHF,TGTGCCAGTAGTATATGGGGAGAGGGACAGCCCCAGCATTTT,TRBJ1-5,NA,NA,TRBV19
CASSLGDRNDQPQHF,TGTGCCAGCAGCTTAGGGGATAGGAATGATCAGCCCCAGCATTTT,TRBJ1-5,NA,NA,TRBV6-1
CASSLRGRRGNQPQHF,TGTGCCAGCAGTTTGAGAGGGCGACGGGGCAATCAGCCCCAGCATTTT,TRBJ1-5,NA,NA,TRBV28
CASSLNAGTEAFF,TGTGCCAGCAGCTTAAACGCAGGAACTGAAGCTTTCTTT,TRBJ1-1,NA,NA,TRBV7-3
CASSAGGGLPDTQYF,TGTGCTAGCAGCGCCGGGGGAGGGTTGCCAGATACGCAGTATTTT,TRBJ2-3,NA,TRBD2,TRBV7-7
CASSLCAGAEKLFF,TGTGCCAGCAGTTTATGTGCAGGGGCTGAAAAACTGTTTTTT,TRBJ1-4,NA,NA,TRBV28
CASKGEQGGGQPQHF,TGTGCCAGCAAGGGTGAACAGGGGGGAGGTCAGCCCCAGCATTTT,TRBJ1-5,NA,TRBD1,TRBV2
CASSPRGGQETQYF,TGTGCCAGCAGCCCTAGGGGAGGTCAAGAGACCCAGTACTTC,TRBJ2-5,once,NA,TRBV9
CASSQDPWTGGASIDEKLFF,TGTGCCAGCAGCCAAGACCCTTGGACAGGGGGCGCCTCGATAGACGAAAAACTGTTTTTT,TRBJ1-4,NA,TRBD1,TRBV4-2
CASSLQGGDTEAFF,TGTGCCAGCAGTCTACAGGGAGGGGACACTGAAGCTTTCTTT,TRBJ1-1,NA,NA,TRBV28
CASSLTRQGTEAFF,TGTGCCAGCAGCTTAACCCGACAGGGCACTGAAGCTTTCTTT,TRBJ1-1,NA,TRBD1,TRBV11-3
CASSLGVAGVGSPLHF,TGTGCCAGCAGCTTAGGAGTGGCGGGGGTGGGTTCACCCCTCCACTTT,TRBJ1-6,few,NA,TRBV7-6
CASSQDRGGGADTQYF,TGTGCCAGCAGCCAAGATCGGGGCGGGGGGGCAGATACGCAGTATTTT,TRBJ2-3,NA,TRBD2,TRBV4-2
CASSPQGGGGQPQHF,TGTGCCAGCAGTCCACAGGGGGGAGGGGGTCAGCCCCAGCATTTT,TRBJ1-5,once,TRBD1,TRBV6-5
CATSGDSEETQYF,TGTGCCACCAGCGGGGACAGCGAAGAGACCCAGTACTTC,TRBJ2-5,NA,TRBD1,TRBV15
CATSRVLPRRSTNEKLFF,TGTGCCACTTCCCGGGTCCTTCCTAGACGATCAACTAATGAAAAACTGTTTTTT,TRBJ1-4,NA,NA,TRBV15
CASRDRENTEAFF,TGTGCCAGCAGGGACAGGGAGAACACTGAAGCTTTCTTT,TRBJ1-1,NA,TRBD1,TRBV6-5
CASSLLAGGLETQYF,TGTGCCAGCAGCTTACTAGCGGGGGGGCTTGAGACCCAGTACTTC,TRBJ2-5,NA,TRBD2,TRBV7-3
CASSQEPAGRTNSKNIQYF,TGTGCCAGCAGCCAAGAACCGGCAGGCAGAACCAATTCCAAAAACATTCAGTACTTC,TRBJ2-4,NA,NA,TRBV14
CAWRRQGGTEAFF,TGTGCCTGGAGGAGGCAGGGGGGCACTGAAGCTTTCTTT,TRBJ1-1,NA,TRBD1,TRBV30
CASSPSGEGSGYTF,TGTGCCAGCTCACCATCAGGGGAAGGATCTGGCTACACCTTC,TRBJ1-2,few,NA,TRBV18
CASRIALDRGRNIQYF,TGTGCCAGCAGAATAGCATTGGACAGGGGAAGAAACATTCAGTACTTC,TRBJ2-4,NA,TRBD1,TRBV28
CASSYNLPGTGDEAFF,TGTGCCAGCAGTTACAACCTCCCCGGGACGGGGGATGAAGCTTTCTTT,TRBJ1-1,NA,NA,TRBV6-6
CASRDRRKETQYF,TGTGCCAGCCGGGACAGGCGAAAAGAGACCCAGTACTTC,TRBJ2-5,NA,TRBD1,TRBV28
CASSLETGSGYDYTF,TGCGCCAGCAGCTTGGAAACAGGGTCGGGCTATGACTACACCTTC,TRBJ1-2,NA,NA,TRBV5-1
CASRGGNYGYTF,TGTGCCAGCAGGGGGGGGAACTATGGCTACACCTTC,TRBJ1-2,NA,NA,TRBV9
CASSLFRGLDYGYTF,TGCGCCAGCAGCCTTTTCCGAGGGCTTGACTATGGCTACACCTTC,TRBJ1-2,NA,NA,TRBV5-1
CASSEGQGTEAFF,TGCGCCAGCAGTGAGGGACAGGGCACTGAAGCTTTCTTT,TRBJ1-1,NA,TRBD1,TRBV10-2
CASSWTGGTEAFF,TGTGCCAGCAGCTGGACAGGCGGCACTGAAGCTTTCTTT,TRBJ1-1,NA,TRBD1,TRBV11-1
CASSHFLGSGGTDTQYF,TGTGCCAGCAGCCATTTCCTGGGGAGCGGGGGCACAGATACGCAGTATTTT,TRBJ2-3,NA,TRBD2,TRBV14
CASSYDGGHQPQHF,TGTGCCAGCAGTTACGACGGAGGGCATCAGCCCCAGCATTTT,TRBJ1-5,NA,NA,TRBV6-5
CASSYDGTPQETQYF,TGTGCCAGCAGCTACGATGGGACACCTCAAGAGACCCAGTACTTC,TRBJ2-5,NA,NA,TRBV27
CASEKMTGGADGYTF,TGTGCCAGCGAAAAAATGACAGGGGGCGCGGATGGCTACACCTTC,TRBJ1-2,few,TRBD1,TRBV6-5
CASSPGRGTEAFF,TGTGCCAGCAGTCCGGGCAGGGGAACTGAAGCTTTCTTT,TRBJ1-1,once,NA,TRBV27
CASSDGTSGGADTQYF,TGTGCCAGCAGTGACGGGACTAGCGGGGGGGCAGATACGCAGTATTTT,TRBJ2-3,NA,TRBD2,TRBV6-4
CATLSGGLEKLFF,TGTGCCACCCTTTCGGGGGGGCTTGAAAAACTGTTTTTT,TRBJ1-4,NA,NA,TRBV28
CASSLSPLVKNIQYF,TGTGCCAGCAGCTTAAGCCCCCTAGTCAAAAACATTCAGTACTTC,TRBJ2-4,NA,NA,TRBV11-1
CASSLSGYEQYF,TGTGCCAGCAGCTTATCCGGCTACGAGCAGTACTTC,TRBJ2-7,NA,NA,TRBV7-6
CASSLAAREYF,TGTGCCAGCAGCTTAGCGGCGCGGGAGTACTTC,TRBJ2-4,once,NA,TRBV7-4
CASSPGQAAGELFF,TGTGCCAGCAGCCCGGGACAGGCCGCCGGGGAGCTGTTTTTT,TRBJ2-2,NA,TRBD1,TRBV11-3
CASSLGSDSRSSPLHF,TGTGCCAGCAGCTTGGGATCCGACAGCCGTTCTTCACCCCTCCACTTT,TRBJ1-6,NA,NA,TRBV5-4
CASSLALAGDTGELFF,TGTGCCAGCAGCTTGGCCCTAGCGGGGGACACCGGGGAGCTGTTTTTT,TRBJ2-2,NA,TRBD2,TRBV5-6
CAWSLTGSPLHF,TGTGCCTGGAGTCTGACAGGTTCACCCCTCCACTTT,TRBJ1-6,NA,NA,TRBV30